Listed below are T cell receptor beta chains from one sample, sequenced in a study of blood T cell repertoires in COVID-19. Assay: immunoSEQ multiplex PCR; the TCRdb copy retains only in-frame clones and omits some. The repertoire holds about 130,000 clones, with approximately 78% as singletons. The source material was PBMCs or T cells enriched from blood (not recorded which). The receptors originated from a woman aged 45-65 years who had recovered from COVID-19. Both conserved end residues are part of each CDR3. A D gene is named only where the DNA matches it firmly. Clone sizes are given selectively: once, few, many, or a class where the clone is expanded.

j_call: TRBJ2-1
d_call: .
v_call: TRBV28
clone_size: .
cdr3_nt: TGTGCCTCATTGGAGGGGGGGGCCCACAATGAGCAGTTCTTC
cdr3_aa: CASLEGGAHNEQFF

j_call: TRBJ2-3
d_call: .
v_call: TRBV5-4
clone_size: .
cdr3_nt: TGTGCCAGCAGCCTAAAGACAGGAACAGATACGCAGTATTTT
cdr3_aa: CASSLKTGTDTQYF

j_call: TRBJ1-1
d_call: .
v_call: TRBV29-1
clone_size: .
cdr3_nt: TGCAGCGTAGGACTGTTTGAGGACACTGAAGCTTTCTTT
cdr3_aa: CSVGLFEDTEAFF

j_call: TRBJ1-2
d_call: .
v_call: TRBV7-9
clone_size: .
cdr3_nt: TGTGCCAGCAGCTTAAAGGCAGGGCTCTATGGCTACACCTTC
cdr3_aa: CASSLKAGLYGYTF

j_call: TRBJ1-2
d_call: .
v_call: TRBV3-1/TRBV3-2
clone_size: .
cdr3_nt: TGTGCCAGCAGCCAACCCGACAGAGTTTATGGCTACACCTTC
cdr3_aa: CASSQPDRVYGYTF

j_call: TRBJ1-2
d_call: TRBD1
v_call: TRBV5-1
clone_size: .
cdr3_nt: TGCGCCAGCGGTCGACAGGGGGTTAACTATGGCTACACCTTC
cdr3_aa: CASGRQGVNYGYTF

j_call: TRBJ2-5
d_call: TRBD1
v_call: TRBV29-1
clone_size: .
cdr3_nt: TGCAGCGTTGAACTCCACGACAGGGAAGAGACCCAGTACTTC
cdr3_aa: CSVELHDREETQYF

j_call: TRBJ1-4
d_call: .
v_call: TRBV7-9
clone_size: few
cdr3_nt: TGTGCCAGCAGCTTTGGACTGCCTAATGAAAAACTGTTTTTT
cdr3_aa: CASSFGLPNEKLFF

j_call: TRBJ2-5
d_call: .
v_call: TRBV12-3/TRBV12-4
clone_size: .
cdr3_nt: TGTGCCAGCAGCCTCAGCGGAGAGACCCAGTACTTC
cdr3_aa: CASSLSGETQYF

j_call: TRBJ1-1
d_call: .
v_call: TRBV6-1
clone_size: .
cdr3_nt: TGTGCCAGCAGTGAAGTCCCAGGGTCGGGTACTGAAGCTTTCTTT
cdr3_aa: CASSEVPGSGTEAFF

j_call: TRBJ1-2
d_call: .
v_call: TRBV28
clone_size: .
cdr3_nt: TGTGCCAGTCGGGGGGAGCCCTTTTATGGCTACACCTTC
cdr3_aa: CASRGEPFYGYTF

j_call: TRBJ1-6
d_call: TRBD1
v_call: TRBV19
clone_size: once
cdr3_nt: TGTGCCAGTAGTCTCGTGGGACAGGTCAATTCACCCCTCCACTTT
cdr3_aa: CASSLVGQVNSPLHF

j_call: TRBJ1-4
d_call: .
v_call: TRBV4-2
clone_size: .
cdr3_nt: TGTGCCAGCAGCCAGGTTCGACAGTTGCTTTTT
cdr3_aa: CASSQVRQLLF

j_call: TRBJ2-5
d_call: .
v_call: TRBV12-3/TRBV12-4
clone_size: .
cdr3_nt: TGTGCCAGCAGTTTCGGGGAGACCCAGTACTTC
cdr3_aa: CASSFGETQYF

j_call: TRBJ2-1
d_call: TRBD2
v_call: TRBV28
clone_size: .
cdr3_nt: TGTGCCAGCAGTTTATCGACTAGCGTTCATGAGCAGTTCTTC
cdr3_aa: CASSLSTSVHEQFF

j_call: TRBJ1-1
d_call: .
v_call: TRBV19
clone_size: few
cdr3_nt: TGTGCCAGTAGTATACCGGGGGGGTACACTGAAGCTTTCTTT
cdr3_aa: CASSIPGGYTEAFF

j_call: TRBJ2-2
d_call: TRBD2
v_call: TRBV6-5
clone_size: .
cdr3_nt: TGTGCCAGCAGTAGCGGGGGGCTGGCCGGGGAGCTGTTTTTT
cdr3_aa: CASSSGGLAGELFF

j_call: TRBJ1-5
d_call: TRBD1
v_call: TRBV2
clone_size: once
cdr3_nt: TGTGCCAGCAGCGAGACAGGGGGCGAGTGGGGCAATCAGCCCCAGCATTTT
cdr3_aa: CASSETGGEWGNQPQHF

j_call: TRBJ1-2
d_call: .
v_call: TRBV10-3
clone_size: once
cdr3_nt: TGTGCCGTAACCCGGGACTGGGAATATGGCTACACCTTC
cdr3_aa: CAVTRDWEYGYTF

j_call: TRBJ1-6
d_call: .
v_call: TRBV5-1
clone_size: .
cdr3_nt: TGCGCCAGCAGCTTGGGTGACATCCAACTTTCACCCCTCCACTTT
cdr3_aa: CASSLGDIQLSPLHF

j_call: TRBJ1-2
d_call: .
v_call: TRBV6-5
clone_size: .
cdr3_nt: TGTGCCAGCAGCCACCTCTCCGAGAGAGACTATGGCTACACCTTC
cdr3_aa: CASSHLSERDYGYTF

j_call: TRBJ2-5
d_call: .
v_call: TRBV19
clone_size: few
cdr3_nt: TGTGCCAGTACCCCAAGCGGCATCCAAGAGACCCAGTACTTC
cdr3_aa: CASTPSGIQETQYF

j_call: TRBJ1-1
d_call: .
v_call: TRBV7-9
clone_size: .
cdr3_nt: TGTGCCAGCAGCTTCCGGGACACCACTGAAGCTTTCTTT
cdr3_aa: CASSFRDTTEAFF

j_call: TRBJ2-7
d_call: .
v_call: TRBV5-5
clone_size: .
cdr3_nt: TGTGCCCTCGAAAGCGCTGTCTACGAGCAGTACTTC
cdr3_aa: CALESAVYEQYF

j_call: TRBJ2-1
d_call: TRBD2
v_call: TRBV27
clone_size: .
cdr3_nt: TGTGCCAGCAGGCGGGGGGGAACAGGGGATGAGCAGTTCTTC
cdr3_aa: CASRRGGTGDEQFF

j_call: TRBJ2-5
d_call: .
v_call: TRBV5-4
clone_size: .
cdr3_nt: TGTGCCAGCACCTTTCTAGAGACCCAGTACTTC
cdr3_aa: CASTFLETQYF

j_call: TRBJ1-4
d_call: .
v_call: TRBV28
clone_size: .
cdr3_nt: TGTGCCAGCAGTTTAGCGGGACTGCAGCCTGATGAAAAACTGTTTTTT
cdr3_aa: CASSLAGLQPDEKLFF

j_call: TRBJ2-7
d_call: .
v_call: TRBV6-5
clone_size: .
cdr3_nt: TGTGCCAGCCGGGGGACAGACTACGAGCAGTACTTC
cdr3_aa: CASRGTDYEQYF

j_call: TRBJ1-6
d_call: .
v_call: TRBV12-3/TRBV12-4
clone_size: .
cdr3_nt: TGTGCCAGCAGTTTCGGACAAAATTCACCCCTCCACTTT
cdr3_aa: CASSFGQNSPLHF

j_call: TRBJ2-1
d_call: TRBD1
v_call: TRBV27
clone_size: .
cdr3_nt: TGTGCCAGCAGCCGCTCGGGACAGGGTGCCGTGAATGAGCAGTTCTTC
cdr3_aa: CASSRSGQGAVNEQFF

j_call: TRBJ1-5
d_call: .
v_call: TRBV19
clone_size: .
cdr3_nt: TGTGCCAGTAGTATTCGGCGGGAAACTCAGCCCCAGCATTTT
cdr3_aa: CASSIRRETQPQHF

j_call: TRBJ1-1
d_call: TRBD1
v_call: TRBV5-1
clone_size: .
cdr3_nt: TGCGCCAGCACGACAGGGGCGGGAACTGAAGCTTTCTTT
cdr3_aa: CASTTGAGTEAFF

j_call: TRBJ2-2
d_call: TRBD1
v_call: TRBV11-2
clone_size: once
cdr3_nt: TGTGCCAGCAGTTCCGGGACAGGGGGAGAAGGCACCGGGGAGCTGTTTTTT
cdr3_aa: CASSSGTGGEGTGELFF

j_call: TRBJ2-7
d_call: TRBD1
v_call: TRBV3-1/TRBV3-2
clone_size: .
cdr3_nt: TGTGCCAGCAGCCAAGACGGGACAGGGTCCTACGAGCAGTACTTC
cdr3_aa: CASSQDGTGSYEQYF

j_call: TRBJ1-2
d_call: TRBD1
v_call: TRBV20-1
clone_size: .
cdr3_nt: TGCAGTGCTAGTGAGGGCCGGGACAGGGTTAACTATGGCTACACCTTC
cdr3_aa: CSASEGRDRVNYGYTF